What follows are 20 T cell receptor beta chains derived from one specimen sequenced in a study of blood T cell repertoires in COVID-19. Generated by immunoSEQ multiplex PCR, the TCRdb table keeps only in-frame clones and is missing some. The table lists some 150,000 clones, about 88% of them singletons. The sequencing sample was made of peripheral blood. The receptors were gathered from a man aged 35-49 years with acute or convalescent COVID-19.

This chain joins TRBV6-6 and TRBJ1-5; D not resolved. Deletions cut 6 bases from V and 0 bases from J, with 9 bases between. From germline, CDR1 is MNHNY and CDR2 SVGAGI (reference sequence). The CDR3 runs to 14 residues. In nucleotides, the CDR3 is TGTGCCAGCAGGGGCGCAAATAGCAATCAGCCCCAGCATTTT. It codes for CASRGANSNQPQHF.

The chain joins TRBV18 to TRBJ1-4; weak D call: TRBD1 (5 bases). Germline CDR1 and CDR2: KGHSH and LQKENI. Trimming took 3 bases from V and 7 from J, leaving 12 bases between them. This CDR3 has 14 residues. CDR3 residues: CASSPGPGGEKLFF. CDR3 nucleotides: TGTGCCAGCTCACCGGGACCGGGGGGTGAAAAACTGTTTTTT.

CDR3: CASSLSHDTNQPQHF. CDR3 sequence (DNA): TGTGCCAGCAGTCTATCTCACGACACCAATCAGCCCCAGCATTTT. The chain links TRBV6-5 to TRBJ1-5; D ambiguous. This CDR3 spans 15 amino acids. CDR1 MNHEY and CDR2 SVGAGI come from the germline V gene. The ends were cut back, 5 bases at V and 3 bases at J, with 14 bases in the middle.

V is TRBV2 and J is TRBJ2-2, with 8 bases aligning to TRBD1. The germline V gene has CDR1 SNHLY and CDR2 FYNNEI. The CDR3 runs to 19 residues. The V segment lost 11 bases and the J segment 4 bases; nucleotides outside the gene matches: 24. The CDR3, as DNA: TGTGCCGCAGCCCCGGCAGGGGGCTGGCTAGCCTTACTCACCGGGGAGCTGTTTTTT. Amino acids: CAAAPAGGWLALLTGELFF.

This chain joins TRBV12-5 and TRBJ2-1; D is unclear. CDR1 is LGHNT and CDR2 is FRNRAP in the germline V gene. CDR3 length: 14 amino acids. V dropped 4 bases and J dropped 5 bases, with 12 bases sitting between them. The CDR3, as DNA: TGTGCTAGTGGTTCCCTTCCCCCTAACAATGAGCAGTTCTTC. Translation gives CASGSLPPNNEQFF.

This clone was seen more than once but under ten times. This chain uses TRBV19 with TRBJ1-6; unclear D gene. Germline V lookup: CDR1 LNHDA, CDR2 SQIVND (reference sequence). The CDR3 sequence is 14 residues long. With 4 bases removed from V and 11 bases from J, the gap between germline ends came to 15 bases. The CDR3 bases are TGTGCCAGTAGTACCAGCCGGGAGACGGCACCCCTCCACTTT. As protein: CASSTSRETAPLHF. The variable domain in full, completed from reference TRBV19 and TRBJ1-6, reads DGGITQSPKYLFRKEGQNVTLSCEQNLNHDAMYWYRQDPGQGLRLIYYSQIVNDFQKGDIAEGYSVSREKKESFPLTVTSAQKNPTAFYLCASSTSRETAPLHFGNGTRLTVT.

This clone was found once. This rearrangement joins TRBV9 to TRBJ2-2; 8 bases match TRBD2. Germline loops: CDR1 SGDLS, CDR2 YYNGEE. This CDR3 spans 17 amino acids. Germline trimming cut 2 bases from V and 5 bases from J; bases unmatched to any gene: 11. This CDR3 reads CASSVLSGTGGTGELFF. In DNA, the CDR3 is TGTGCCAGCAGCGTGTTAAGTGGAACGGGGGGGACCGGGGAGCTGTTTTTT.

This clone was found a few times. DNA of the CDR3: TGTGCCAGCAGCCAAGGACAGAGTAATTCACCCCTCCACTTT. Its translation is CASSQGQSNSPLHF. The rearrangement uses TRBV11-3 and TRBJ1-6; possibly TRBD1 for D (6 bases). V lost 5 bases and J 6 bases, leaving 11 bases between the germline ends. The CDR3 runs 14 residues. The germline CDR1 and CDR2 sequences are SGHNT and YENEEA.

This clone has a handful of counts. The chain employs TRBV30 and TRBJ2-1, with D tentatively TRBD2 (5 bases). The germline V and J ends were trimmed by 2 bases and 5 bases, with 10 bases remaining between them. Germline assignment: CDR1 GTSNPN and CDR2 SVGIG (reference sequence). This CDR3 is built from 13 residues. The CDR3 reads CAWSLNGDNEQFF. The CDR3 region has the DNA TGTGCCTGGAGTCTAAACGGGGACAATGAGCAGTTCTTC.

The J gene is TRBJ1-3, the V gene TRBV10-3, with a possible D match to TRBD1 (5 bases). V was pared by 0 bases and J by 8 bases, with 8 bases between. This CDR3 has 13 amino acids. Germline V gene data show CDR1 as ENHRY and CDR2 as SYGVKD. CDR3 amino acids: CAISESWDYTIYF. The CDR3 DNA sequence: TGTGCCATCAGTGAGTCTTGGGACTACACCATATATTTT.

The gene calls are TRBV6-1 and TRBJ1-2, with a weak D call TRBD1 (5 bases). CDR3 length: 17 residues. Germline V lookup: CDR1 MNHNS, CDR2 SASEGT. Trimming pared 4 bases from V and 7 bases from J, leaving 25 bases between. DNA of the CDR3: TGTGCCAGCAGTGGAGGGGCATATGGGTGGGAGGTATTTGGCTACACCTTC. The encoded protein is CASSGGAYGWEVFGYTF.

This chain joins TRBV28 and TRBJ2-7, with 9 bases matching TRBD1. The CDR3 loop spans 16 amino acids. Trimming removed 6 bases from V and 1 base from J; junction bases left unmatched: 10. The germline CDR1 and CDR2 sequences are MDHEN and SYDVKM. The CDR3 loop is CASSQGGQGYSYEQYF. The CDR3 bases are TGTGCCAGCAGCCAAGGGGGACAGGGTTATTCCTACGAGCAGTACTTC.

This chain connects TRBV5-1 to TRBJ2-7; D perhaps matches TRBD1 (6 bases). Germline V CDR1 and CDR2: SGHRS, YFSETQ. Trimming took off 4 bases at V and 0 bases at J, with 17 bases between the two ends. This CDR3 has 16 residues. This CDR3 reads CASSPDLTGSSYEQYF. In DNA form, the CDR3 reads TGCGCCAGCAGCCCCGACCTCACAGGGAGCTCCTACGAGCAGTACTTC.

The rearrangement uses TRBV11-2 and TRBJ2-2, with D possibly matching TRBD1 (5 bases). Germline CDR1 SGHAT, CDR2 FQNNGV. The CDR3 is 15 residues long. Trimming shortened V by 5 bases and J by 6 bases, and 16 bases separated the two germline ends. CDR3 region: CASSRLGVESGELFF. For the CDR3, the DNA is TGTGCCAGCAGCCGGCTAGGGGTAGAGTCCGGGGAGCTGTTTTTT. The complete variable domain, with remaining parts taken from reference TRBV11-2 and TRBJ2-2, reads EAGVAQSPRYKIIEKRQSVAFWCNPISGHATLYWYQQILGQGPKLLIQFQNNGVVDDSQLPKDRFSAERLKGVDSTLKIQPAKLEDSAVYLCASSRLGVESGELFFGEGSRLTVL.

Here the CDR3 DNA reads TGTGCCAGCAGCTCCGGGACAGGGATTAGGGAGCTGTTTTTT. Protein sequence: CASSSGTGIRELFF. This rearrangement joins TRBV28 to TRBJ2-2, with TRBD1 matching 9 bases. Per germline, CDR1 MDHEN and CDR2 SYDVKM. Unmatched junction bases numbered 8, after V lost 6 bases and J lost 9 bases. CDR3 length: 14 residues.

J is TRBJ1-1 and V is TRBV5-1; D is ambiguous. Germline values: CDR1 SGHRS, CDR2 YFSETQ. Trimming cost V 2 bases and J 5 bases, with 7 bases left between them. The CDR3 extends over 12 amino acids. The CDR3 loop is CASSFGGTEAFF. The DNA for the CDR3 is TGCGCCAGCAGCTTCGGTGGTACTGAAGCTTTCTTT. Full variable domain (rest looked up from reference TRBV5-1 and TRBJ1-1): KAGVTQTPRYLIKTRGQQVTLSCSPISGHRSVSWYQQTPGQGLQFLFEYFSETQRNKGNFPGRFSGRQFSNSRSEMNVSTLELGDSALYLCASSFGGTEAFFGQGTRLTVV.

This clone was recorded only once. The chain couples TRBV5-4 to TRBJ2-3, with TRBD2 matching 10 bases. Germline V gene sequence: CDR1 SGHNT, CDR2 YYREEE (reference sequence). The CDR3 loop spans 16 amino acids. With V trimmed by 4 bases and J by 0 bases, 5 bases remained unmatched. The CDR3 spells CASSIRAGGSTDTQYF. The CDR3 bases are TGTGCCAGCAGCATACGAGCGGGGGGGAGCACAGATACGCAGTATTTT. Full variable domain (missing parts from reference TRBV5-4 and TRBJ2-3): ETGVTQSPTHLIKTRGQQVTLRCSSQSGHNTVSWYQQALGQGPQFIFQYYREEENGRGNFPPRFSGLQFPNYSSELNVNALELDDSALYLCASSIRAGGSTDTQYFGPGTRLTVL.

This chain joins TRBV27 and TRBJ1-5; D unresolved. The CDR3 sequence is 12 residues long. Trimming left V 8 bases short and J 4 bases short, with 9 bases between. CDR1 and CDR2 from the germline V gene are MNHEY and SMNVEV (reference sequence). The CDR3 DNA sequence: TGTGCCAGCTCGCACTCTAATCAGCCCCAGCATTTT. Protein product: CASSHSNQPQHF.

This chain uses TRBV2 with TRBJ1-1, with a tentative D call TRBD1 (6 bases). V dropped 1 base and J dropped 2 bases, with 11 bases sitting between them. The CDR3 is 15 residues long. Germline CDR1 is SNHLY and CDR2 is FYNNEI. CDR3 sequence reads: CASSEDLTGNTEAFF. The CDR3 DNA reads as TGTGCCAGCAGTGAAGACCTGACAGGTAACACTGAAGCTTTCTTT.

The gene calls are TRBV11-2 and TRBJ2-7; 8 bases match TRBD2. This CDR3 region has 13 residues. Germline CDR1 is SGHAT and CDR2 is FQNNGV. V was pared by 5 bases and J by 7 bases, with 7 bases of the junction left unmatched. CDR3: CASSHKASGEQYF. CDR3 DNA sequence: TGTGCCAGCAGCCACAAGGCTAGCGGGGAGCAGTACTTC.